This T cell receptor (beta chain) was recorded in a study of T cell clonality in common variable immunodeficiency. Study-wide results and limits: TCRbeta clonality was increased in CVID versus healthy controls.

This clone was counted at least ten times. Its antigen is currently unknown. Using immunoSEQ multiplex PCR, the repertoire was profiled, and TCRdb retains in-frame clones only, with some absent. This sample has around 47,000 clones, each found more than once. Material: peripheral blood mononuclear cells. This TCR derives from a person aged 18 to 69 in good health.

The CDR3 spells CASSLGRRGDEQFF. Partial CDR3 DNA: TGCGCCAGCAGCCTGGGACGCCGGGGGGATGAG. V gene TRBV5-1 combines with J gene TRBJ2-1, with TRBD2 matching 7 bases. The read halts 3 residues ahead of the CDR3 end, with the missing end drawn from the germline J gene. J was trimmed by 8 bases and V by 4 bases; bases with no gene match: 9. The germline V gene has CDR1 SGHRS and CDR2 YFSETQ. The CDR3 spans 14 residues.